These 5 T cell receptor beta chains were sequenced from one sample in a study of shared clonotypes between healthy human individuals. Using immunoSEQ multiplex PCR, the repertoire was profiled, and TCRdb retains in-frame clones only, with some absent. Of millions of clones listed, 93% are singletons. Naivety among CD8 cells was defined by CD45RO negativity and positive CCR7 selection, thereby excluding terminally differentiated effector memory CD45RA+ cells. The material sequenced was naive CD8+ T cells from PBMCs. Receptors originate from a man aged 18 to 35 in good health. Some clones in this sample may be carry-over from other donors' samples.

This clone was detected only once. The V gene is TRBV4-1, the J gene TRBJ1-5; D gene unclear. V was cut by 0 bases and J by 1 base, with 13 bases left in between. The CDR3 length is 17 residues. Per germline, CDR1 MGHRA and CDR2 YSYEKL. The CDR3: CASSQDFRGSSNQPQHF. DNA of the CDR3: TGCGCCAGCAGCCAAGATTTCCGGGGTTCGAGCAATCAGCCCCAGCATTTT.

For the CDR3, the DNA is TGTGCCAGCTCCCTTGGGACATCTAATGAGCAGTTCTTC. Encoded protein: CASSLGTSNEQFF. The chain is built from TRBV18 and TRBJ2-1; D possibly corresponds to TRBD1 (6 bases). Germline-derived CDR1 and CDR2 are KGHSH and LQKENI. With 6 bases removed from V and 7 bases from J, the gap between germline ends came to 13 bases. The CDR3 length is 13 residues. Complete variable domain (other parts from reference TRBV18 and TRBJ2-1): NAGVMQNPRHLVRRRGQEARLRCSPMKGHSHVYWYRQLPEEGLKFMVYLQKENIIDESGMPKERFSAEFPKEGPSILRIQQVVRGDSAAYFCASSLGTSNEQFFGPGTRLTVL.

This clone was seen a single time. This rearrangement joins TRBV7-9 to TRBJ2-7; D uncertain. The V and J ends lost 5 bases and 2 bases respectively, with 13 bases between them. Germline values: CDR1 SEHNR, CDR2 FQNEAQ (reference sequence). The CDR3 has 14 amino acids. CDR3 in DNA: TGTGCCAGCAGCCCCATTTATCCTACCTACGAGCAGTACTTC. This codes for CASSPIYPTYEQYF.

This clone was detected only once. The chain combines TRBV2 with TRBJ2-2; D is undetermined. The CDR3 is 13 amino acids. V lost 7 bases and J 4 bases, leaving 10 bases between the germline ends. Germline V gene sequence: CDR1 SNHLY, CDR2 FYNNEI. The CDR3 sequence is CASTGSGTGELFF. The CDR3 DNA follows: TGTGCCAGCACTGGATCGGGCACCGGGGAGCTGTTTTTT.

This chain connects TRBV2 to TRBJ2-1; TRBD2 agrees at 8 bases. In germline, CDR1 is SNHLY, CDR2 FYNNEI. With 4 bases clipped from V and 15 bases from J, the junction kept 5 bases outside the gene matches. This CDR3 has 11 amino acids. The CDR3 protein is CASSVGLVPFF. The CDR3 DNA reads as TGTGCCAGCAGTGTGGGACTAGTGCCGTTCTTC.